This TCR beta chain is from a study of blood T cell repertoires in COVID-19. About the study: The United States, Italy and Spain provided the acute and convalescent COVID-19 samples. Sample material is recorded as cDNA or gDNA derived from T cells, B-cell-depleted T cells, or PBMCs.

Germline CDR1 and CDR2: ENHRY and SYGVKD. The junction had 3 bases not matched to a gene; V was cut back by 3 bases and J by 5 bases. This CDR3 spans 14 amino acids. As handled by the study authors: Amplifying reference gene primers gave estimates of nucleated cell counts. TCRdb's copy holds only in-frame clones and misses some; the assay was immunoSEQ multiplex PCR. For V, J and clone size, that table is used; D and trimming come from the DNA. The sample includes approximately 220,000 clones, roughly 80% of them seen just once. The sequence was obtained from a woman in her 30s who had recovered from COVID-19. V and J are TRBV10-3 and TRBJ2-7; 11 positions match TRBD1. The sequenced sample was peripheral blood. The CDR3 DNA reads TGTGCCATCAGTGATAGGGGACAGGGGGACGAGCAGTACTTC. Protein product: CAISDRGQGDEQYF.